The 14 T cell receptor beta chains below were found in one sample sequenced in a study of blood T cells in healthy people across ages. Next came a second PCR, run for roughly 6 to 11 cycles, which used a sample-barcoded 5' primer along with a J-beta primer mix. TCRdb independently ran MiXCR on the 5' RACE reads; one entry per CDR3 protein. The table shows approximately 1,000,000 distinct CDR3 sequences, with 35% to 45% occurring only once. The specimen was blood. Every receptor here comes from a man aged 18 to 30 in good health.

This clonotype was seen many times. The gene calls are TRBV27 and TRBJ1-1; 8 bases align to TRBD1. Germline V lookup: CDR1 MNHEY, CDR2 SMNVEV (reference sequence). The CDR3 is 14 residues long. With V trimmed by 6 bases and J by 1 base, 4 bases remained unmatched. CDR3 amino acids: CASRPGTGNTEAFF. The CDR3 nucleotides are TGTGCCAGCAGGCCCGGGACAGGGAACACTGAAGCTTTCTTT.

The J gene is TRBJ2-3, the V gene TRBV6-2 or TRBV6-3, with D possibly called TRBD1 or TRBD2 (5 bases each). The germline V and J ends were trimmed by 2 bases and 9 bases, with 15 bases remaining between them. This CDR3 spans 14 amino acids. CDR1 is MNHEY, CDR2 SVGEGT, per germline. CDR3 sequence (DNA): TGTGCCAGCAGTTACCGGTCGGGGCCCGGGACGCAGTATTTT. Protein product: CASSYRSGPGTQYF.

The chain recombines TRBV20-1 with TRBJ2-3, with 8 positions matching TRBD2. V dropped 1 base and J dropped 2; count of bases not matched to a gene: 2. This CDR3 has 14 amino acids. Looked up from germline, CDR1 is DFQATT and CDR2 is SNEGSKA (reference sequence). In DNA, the CDR3 is TGCAGTGCTAGAGTGCGGGGGGCCACAGATACGCAGTATTTT. Its translation is CSARVRGATDTQYF.

The rearrangement links TRBV7-9 to TRBJ1-2; D is uncertain. V gave up 1 base and J gave up 0 bases, with 12 bases separating them. Germline CDR1 and CDR2: SEHNR and FQNEAQ (reference sequence). This CDR3 has 16 amino acids. The CDR3 loop is CASSLEESVANYGYTF. The CDR3 DNA follows: TGTGCCAGCAGCTTAGAGGAGTCGGTGGCTAACTATGGCTACACCTTC.

This clonotype was seen a handful of times. CDR3: CSVDEGDYGYTF. CDR3 in DNA: TGCAGCGTTGATGAGGGCGACTATGGCTACACCTTC. This chain links TRBV29-1 with TRBJ1-2; D not resolved. Trimming took off 3 bases at V and 3 bases at J, with 8 bases between the two ends. Germline V gene sequence: CDR1 SQVTM, CDR2 ANQGSEA. The CDR3 runs to 12 residues.

V is TRBV12-3 or TRBV12-4 and J is TRBJ1-1; no reliable D call. The CDR3 runs 16 residues. V was clipped by 4 bases and J by 1 base, with 16 bases between them. The CDR3 region is CASSSGGRRTNTEAFF. The CDR3 coding sequence is TGTGCCAGCAGTTCGGGAGGGAGGAGGACGAACACTGAAGCTTTCTTT.

This chain connects TRBV9 to TRBJ1-4; D not certain. The germline gives CDR1 SGDLS, CDR2 YYNGEE. The CDR3 is 16 amino acids. The V and J ends lost 0 bases and 12 bases respectively, with 21 bases between them. For the CDR3, the DNA is TGTGCCAGCAGCGTAGCTGGAAGGGCCCCGGGGAACGAACTGTTTTTT. Translated, it gives CASSVAGRAPGNELFF. The full variable domain, in which reference TRBV9 and TRBJ1-4 provide the parts outside the CDR3, is DSGVTQTPKHLITATGQRVTLRCSPRSGDLSVYWYQQSLDQGLQFLIQYYNGEERAKGNILERFSAQQFPDLHSELNLSSLELGDSALYFCASSVAGRAPGNELFFGSGTQLSVL.

There are a few counts of this clonotype. This chain links TRBV18 with TRBJ1-2; maybe TRBD1 (6 bases). The CDR3 loop spans 17 amino acids. V was clipped by 3 bases and J by 3 bases, with 20 bases between them. Germline V gives CDR1 KGHSH, CDR2 LQKENI. CDR3 DNA: TGTGCCAGCTCACCGCCCGGGGGGGGCGAGTTGGACTATGGCTACACCTTC. As protein: CASSPPGGGELDYGYTF.

This sequence joins TRBV29-1 and TRBJ1-4, with D uncertain. Trimming stripped 1 base from V and 5 bases from J, with 14 bases between. Germline values: CDR1 SQVTM, CDR2 ANQGSEA. This CDR3 comprises 15 residues. The CDR3 sequence is CSVEVNGDRNEKLFF. CDR3 sequence (DNA): TGCAGCGTTGAAGTAAACGGTGATAGGAATGAAAAACTGTTTTTT.

This clonotype was seen a few times. The chain combines TRBV9 with TRBJ2-3, with no clear D. The V gene lost 0 bases and the J gene lost 4 bases, with 6 bases spanning the gap. The V gene's germline CDR1 is SGDLS and CDR2 YYNGEE. The CDR3 extends over 13 amino acids. This CDR3 is CASSVGAPDTQYF. DNA of the CDR3: TGTGCCAGCAGCGTAGGAGCCCCAGATACGCAGTATTTT. The whole variable domain, filled in from reference TRBV9 and TRBJ2-3, reads DSGVTQTPKHLITATGQRVTLRCSPRSGDLSVYWYQQSLDQGLQFLIQYYNGEERAKGNILERFSAQQFPDLHSELNLSSLELGDSALYFCASSVGAPDTQYFGPGTRLTVL.

V is TRBV20-1 and J is TRBJ2-1; the D gene is possibly TRBD2 (5 bases). Germline CDR1 is DFQATT and CDR2 is SNEGSKA (reference sequence). The CDR3 has 16 amino acids. V lost 0 bases, J lost 0 bases, and 12 bases lay in between. For the CDR3, the DNA is TGCAGTGCTAGAGATTGGGAGACTACCTCCTACAATGAGCAGTTCTTC. It specifies CSARDWETTSYNEQFF.

On this clonotype: The junction does not match germline at one end; this may be a read error. The chain carries TRBV20-1 and TRBJ2-1; TRBD1 or TRBD2 may be the D gene (6 bases each). Germline V gene sequence: CDR1 DFQATT, CDR2 SNEGSKA (reference sequence). CDR3 length equals 13 residues. CDR3 in DNA: TGCGGTGCTAGGGGGGACTGGCAAAATGAGCAGTTCTTC. Its translation is CGARGDWQNEQFF.

A remark on this clonotype: This clone may be a read error of a much larger clone one base away. The chain has TRBV9 and TRBJ2-3; 7 bases agree with TRBD1. Looked up from germline, CDR1 is SGDLS and CDR2 is YYNGEE. J was trimmed by 4 bases and V by 3 bases; bases with no gene match: 14. The CDR3 has 17 amino acids. For the CDR3, the DNA is TGTGCCAGCAGCGCTTCGACAGGGCCCCGAAGGGCAGATACGCAGTATTTT. Residues: CASSASTGPRRADTQYF.

This chain connects TRBV25-1 to TRBJ2-1; a possible D gene is TRBD1 (8 bases). The CDR3 sequence is 13 residues long. Per germline, CDR1 MGHDK and CDR2 SYGVNS. V was trimmed by 4 bases and J by 8 bases, leaving 12 bases between them. CDR3 sequence reads: CASSVTGGDEQFF. DNA for the CDR3: TGTGCCAGCAGTGTCACAGGGGGGGATGAGCAGTTCTTC.